This T cell receptor beta chain stems from a study of CD8 T cells in Susac syndrome. General study points: It was acknowledged by the study that relatively few individuals were included in its TCR sequencing and HLA analysis.

When the RNA was reverse transcribed, random hexamers were used with an input of about 0.5 to 1 ug. The immunoSEQ assay covered 54 Vbeta and 13 Jbeta segments for CDR3. TCRdb passed the immunoSEQ multiplex PCR reads through MiXCR, listing each CDR3 protein once. The sample has 150,000 to 200,000 distinct CDR3 sequences; 95% are singletons. A note on this clonotype: Its target is not known.

High-throughput TCR beta sequencing covered peripheral CD8+ and CD4+ T cells. It was negative isolation that provided the CD8+ and CD4+ T cells, whereas TEMRA cells were enriched by FACS. This receptor was taken from a human donor with multiple sclerosis. The sample consisted of CD8+ T cells from PBMCs.

CDR3 DNA sequence: TGCAGTGTTTTCCCGTATAGCGGGGGGGTACACAATGAGCAGTTCTTC. It encodes CSVFPYSGGVHNEQFF. The chain uses TRBV20-1 and TRBJ2-1; 11 bases are shared with TRBD2. V trimming: 7 bases; J trimming: 5 bases; junction bases outside the gene matches: 13. The germline gives CDR1 DFQATT, CDR2 SNEGSKA (reference sequence). The CDR3 is made up of 16 amino acids.